These 7 T cell receptor beta chains were sequenced from one sample in a study of T cells in women clearing cervical HPV infection. The data were produced by immunoSEQ multiplex PCR, yet TCRdb's version contains in-frame clones alone and is incomplete. Its table lists about 35,000 clones. Input material: blood buffy coat. These receptors originate from a woman between 18 and 75 years old with a cervical HPV16 infection that either progressed to CIN3+ or cleared (not recorded which).

The covered CDR3 bases are TGTGCCAGCTTCCAGTCCCGATCCGGC. It yields the protein CASFQSRSG. The CDR3 as a whole reads CASFQSRSGYTF. The chain links TRBV18 to TRBJ1-2; no definite D call. Read data end 3 residues before the CDR3 end; the end is taken from the germline J gene. The CDR3 is 12 amino acids. CDR1 and CDR2 (germline): KGHSH, LQKENI.

Worth noting for this clone: The read ends 3 residues shy of where the CDR3 ends; the end is completed using the germline J gene. This chain uses TRBV5-4 with TRBJ1-4, with D hard to call. Trimming shortened V by 0 bases and J by 7 bases, and 10 bases separated the two germline ends. Looked up from germline, CDR1 is SGHNT and CDR2 is YYREEE (reference sequence). The CDR3 totals 14 residues. The CDR3 bases that were read are TGTGCCAGCAGCTTGGACGGGGAGGGTGAAAAA. Translating gives CASSLDGEGEK. The whole CDR3 sequence is CASSLDGEGEKLFF.

With regard to this clone: The read is 3 residues too short to cover the CDR3 end, so that end is filled in from the germline J gene. The J gene is TRBJ1-1, the V gene TRBV5-5; tentative D call: TRBD1 (6 bases). This CDR3 is built from 13 residues. Germline values: CDR1 SGHKS, CDR2 YYEKEE (reference sequence). The V end was cut by 4 bases, the J end by 0 bases, with 7 bases between. The CDR3 reads CASSGQMNTEAFF. The covered CDR3 bases are TGTGCCAGCAGCGGACAGATGAACACTGAA.

In the case of this clone: The read ends 3 residues early relative to the CDR3; the germline J gene fills the gap. The chain couples TRBV7-9 to TRBJ2-4; D remains ambiguous. This CDR3 spans 14 amino acids. Germline V CDR1 and CDR2: SEHNR, FQNEAQ (reference sequence). The CDR3 bases that were read are TGTGCCAGCAGCTTGGTTGGGTCTTACTATGGT. This sequence encodes CASSLVGSYYG. The whole CDR3 sequence is CASSLVGSYYGQYF. The whole variable domain, filled in from reference TRBV7-9 and TRBJ2-4, reads DTGVSQNPRHKITKRGQNVTFRCDPISEHNRLYWYRQTLGQGPEFLTYFQNEAQLEKSRLLSDRFSAERPKGSFSTLEIQRTEQGDSAMYLCASSLVGSYYGQYFGAGTRLSVL.

In regard to this clone: From the germline J gene comes the end of the CDR3, since the read stops 3 residues before it. This rearrangement joins TRBV7-6 to TRBJ1-1; no clear D. CDR3 length equals 13 residues. Germline V CDR1 and CDR2: SGHVS, FNYEAQ. The ends were cut back, 3 bases at V and 3 bases at J, with 8 bases in the middle. The CDR3 reads CASSLFPDTEAFF. The CDR3 DNA, read in part, is TGTGCCAGCAGCTTGTTTCCGGACACTGAA. The full variable domain, rest sourced from reference TRBV7-6 and TRBJ1-1, is GAGVSQSPRYKVTKRGQDVALRCDPISGHVSLYWYRQALGQGPEFLTYFNYEAQQDKSGLPNDRFSAERPEGSISTLTIQRTEQRDSAMYRCASSLFPDTEAFFGQGTRLTVV.

On this clone: The DNA ends 3 residues before the CDR3 does, and the rest of the CDR3 is filled in from the germline J gene. The V gene is TRBV10-2, the J gene TRBJ1-5; D ambiguous. Trimming stripped 3 bases from V and 0 bases from J, with 6 bases between. Germline V gene lookup returns CDR1 WSHSY and CDR2 SAAADI. The CDR3 totals 14 residues. CDR3 loop: CASSDQYSNQPQHF. The sequenced CDR3 bases are TGCGCCAGCAGTGATCAGTATAGCAATCAGCCC.

As regards this clone: The read gets to within 3 residues of the CDR3 end, and the germline J gene fills in the rest. The chain combines TRBV20-1 with TRBJ2-3; 7 nucleotides match TRBD2. CDR3 length equals 14 residues. Germline lookup yields CDR1 DFQATT and CDR2 SNEGSKA (reference sequence). The ends lost 7 bases at V and 5 bases at J; junction bases unmatched: 12. This CDR3 is CSVNQGGARDTQYF. Incomplete CDR3 DNA: TGCAGTGTTAACCAGGGAGGGGCCCGAGATACG.